The 4 T cell receptor beta chains below were found in one sample sequenced in a study of OX40 agonist ivuxolimab in advanced cancers. Generated by immunoSEQ multiplex PCR, the TCRdb table keeps only in-frame clones and is missing some. This sample has tens of thousands of clones, with 75% to 90% found just once. The source material was CD4+ or CD8+ T cells sorted from blood, sampled in a trial of the OX40 agonist ivuxolimab. The receptors derive from an adult with an advanced solid tumor such as melanoma, head and neck, liver or kidney cancer.

The chain recombines TRBV2 with TRBJ1-1; 10 bases are shared with TRBD1. CDR1 SNHLY and CDR2 FYNNEI come from the germline V gene. The V and J ends lost 4 bases and 11 bases, in that order; junction bases with no gene match: 4. The CDR3 length is 12 residues. This CDR3 is CASSGQGAGAFF. CDR3 nucleotide sequence: TGTGCCAGCAGTGGACAGGGGGCAGGCGCTTTCTTT.

The chain carries TRBV6-5 and TRBJ2-2, with TRBD2 matching over 7 bases. The CDR3 runs 14 residues. With V trimmed by 8 bases and J by 3 bases, 6 bases remained unmatched. Germline lookup yields CDR1 MNHEY and CDR2 SVGAGI. CDR3 nucleotides: TGTGCCAGCCAAAGGGCGGGGGACACCGGGGAGCTGTTTTTT. Translating it yields CASQRAGDTGELFF.

The chain links TRBV15 to TRBJ1-1; D not resolved. CDR1 and CDR2 from the germline V gene are LNHNV and YYDKDF (reference sequence). The germline V and J ends were trimmed by 1 base and 1 base, with 10 bases remaining between them. The CDR3 is made up of 15 amino acids. CDR3 nucleotides: TGTGCCACCAGCAGAGCGGGAGGGTCGAACACTGAAGCTTTCTTT. Translating it yields CATSRAGGSNTEAFF.

The chain carries TRBV11-3 and TRBJ1-2, with 11 bases identical to TRBD1. After removal of 5 bases from V and 2 bases from J, the junction contained 4 bases not matched to a gene. Germline CDR1 is SGHNT and CDR2 is YENEEA. The CDR3 is made up of 15 amino acids. CDR3 in amino acids: CASSPGQGGNYGYTF. The CDR3 coding sequence is TGTGCCAGCAGCCCGGGACAGGGGGGCAACTATGGCTACACCTTC.